Following are 31 T cell receptor beta chains from one sample sequenced in a study of response to subunit inactivated influenza vaccine. TCRdb reprocessed the RT-PCR reads via MiXCR and lists one record per CDR3 protein. The top ten clones hold 10% of a sample with over 750,000 distinct CDR3 sequences, over 20% of them seen once. The sequencing here drew on PBMCs from blood, taken 5 to 6 days after vaccination. The receptors were sampled from a man between 50 and 59 years old who received an inactivated influenza vaccine.

V is TRBV3-1 and J is TRBJ1-2, with D hard to call. The length of the CDR3 is 13 residues. The V gene's germline CDR1 is LGHDT and CDR2 YNNKEL (reference sequence). V lost 1 base to trimming and J lost 3 bases, with 6 bases between them. Here the CDR3 DNA reads TGTGCCAGCAGCCAAGGGAACCACTATGGCTACACCTTC. Protein sequence: CASSQGNHYGYTF.

The chain combines TRBV6-2 or TRBV6-3 with TRBJ2-6; a weak D match, TRBD1 (6 bases). The CDR3 sequence is 18 residues long. V was shortened by 2 bases and J by 0 bases, with 14 bases between the two germline ends. Germline CDR1 reads MNHEY; CDR2 reads SVGEGT. CDR3 in amino acids: CASSYQGRGSSGANVLTF. The DNA of the CDR3 is TGTGCCAGCAGTTACCAGGGCAGGGGATCCTCTGGGGCCAACGTCCTGACTTTC.

This clonotype was recorded only once. The chain uses TRBV15 and TRBJ2-7; 13 bases agree with TRBD2. Germline V gene data show CDR1 as LNHNV and CDR2 as YYDKDF (reference sequence). The CDR3 is 16 residues long. The trim removed 2 bases at V and 5 bases at J, leaving 6 bases unmatched. In DNA form, the CDR3 reads TGTGCCACCAGCAGACACGGACTAGCGGGAGCGGACGAGCAGTACTTC. As protein: CATSRHGLAGADEQYF. Full variable domain (missing parts from reference TRBV15 and TRBJ2-7): DAMVIQNPRYQVTQFGKPVTLSCSQTLNHNVMYWYQQKSSQAPKLLFHYYDKDFNNEADTPDNFQSRRPNTSFCFLDIRSPGLGDTAMYLCATSRHGLAGADEQYFGPGTRLTVT.

This clonotype showed up just a few times. The rearrangement joins TRBV5-1 to TRBJ2-1, with 8 bases lining up with TRBD1. The CDR3 covers 14 residues. Germline V gene lookup returns CDR1 SGHRS and CDR2 YFSETQ. Trimming removed 4 bases from V and 10 bases from J; junction bases left unmatched: 10. The CDR3 sequence: CASSHGTGGAEQFF. The CDR3 DNA is TGCGCCAGCAGCCACGGGACAGGTGGTGCGGAGCAGTTCTTC.

V gene TRBV7-8 combines with J gene TRBJ2-1; D unresolved. V was clipped by 2 bases and J by 8 bases, with 10 bases between them. The CDR3 runs to 13 residues. The germline V gene encodes CDR1 SGHVS and CDR2 FQNEAQ. The CDR3 sequence: CASSLPQGDEQFF. The DNA of the CDR3 is TGTGCCAGCAGCTTACCCCAAGGTGATGAGCAGTTCTTC.

This clonotype was found a few times. This chain connects TRBV7-9 to TRBJ2-1, with a possible D match to TRBD2 (5 bases). V lost 5 bases, J lost 0 bases, and 8 bases lay in between. CDR1 and CDR2 from the germline V gene are SEHNR and FQNEAQ (reference sequence). The CDR3 contains 14 residues. The chain's CDR3 is CASSGSTSYNEQFF. CDR3 bases: TGTGCCAGCAGCGGGAGTACCTCCTACAATGAGCAGTTCTTC. The full variable domain, its missing parts supplied by reference TRBV7-9 and TRBJ2-1, is DTGVSQNPRHKITKRGQNVTFRCDPISEHNRLYWYRQTLGQGPEFLTYFQNEAQLEKSRLLSDRFSAERPKGSFSTLEIQRTEQGDSAMYLCASSGSTSYNEQFFGPGTRLTVL.

CDR3 loop: CASSLGPGPYEQYF. CDR3 bases: TGTGCCAGCAGCTTGGGTCCAGGACCCTACGAGCAGTACTTC. The chain combines TRBV5-5 with TRBJ2-7; D unclear. The V gene lost 0 bases and the J gene lost 2 bases, with 9 bases spanning the gap. There are 14 residues in the CDR3. Germline assignment: CDR1 SGHKS and CDR2 YYEKEE (reference sequence).

In its sample, this clonotype was seen a few times. The gene calls are TRBV7-8 and TRBJ2-3, with 12 bases identical to TRBD2. Germline CDR1 and CDR2: SGHVS and FQNEAQ. There are 17 residues in the CDR3. With 5 bases clipped from V and 2 bases from J, the junction kept 8 bases outside the gene matches. This chain's CDR3 is CASSLFASGRATDTQYF. The CDR3 nucleotides are TGTGCCAGCAGCCTCTTTGCTAGCGGGAGGGCCACAGATACGCAGTATTTT. The entire variable domain, with the rest obtained from reference TRBV7-8 and TRBJ2-3, is as follows: GAGVSQSPRYKVAKRGQDVALRCDPISGHVSLFWYQQALGQGPEFLTYFQNEAQLDKSGLPSDRFFAERPEGSVSTLKIQRTQQEDSAVYLCASSLFASGRATDTQYFGPGTRLTVL.

This clonotype was recorded at least ten times. The chain carries TRBV20-1 and TRBJ2-1; 9 bases align to TRBD2. The V gene's germline CDR1 is DFQATT and CDR2 SNEGSKA (reference sequence). The CDR3 spans 16 residues. V was pared by 0 bases and J by 8 bases, with 11 bases of the junction left unmatched. The CDR3 DNA sequence: TGCAGTGCTAGAGACAAGCTACGCGGGGGGGCCTATGAGCAGTTCTTC. Translated: CSARDKLRGGAYEQFF.

In this sample, this clonotype turned up a few times. J is TRBJ2-1 and V is TRBV13; 8 nucleotides agree with TRBD2. This CDR3 is built from 16 residues. Germline V lookup: CDR1 PRHDT, CDR2 FYEKMQ (reference sequence). The V segment lost 3 bases and the J segment 9 bases; nucleotides outside the gene matches: 13. This CDR3 is CASSFLSPAGGGEQFF. In DNA, the CDR3 is TGTGCCAGCAGCTTTTTAAGCCCCGCGGGAGGCGGTGAGCAGTTCTTC. The full variable domain, rest sourced from reference TRBV13 and TRBJ2-1, is AAGVIQSPRHLIKEKRETATLKCYPIPRHDTVYWYQQGPGQDPQFLISFYEKMQSDKGSIPDRFSAQQFSDYHSELNMSSLELGDSALYFCASSFLSPAGGGEQFFGPGTRLTVL.

The CDR3 nucleotides are TGTGCCAGCAGTACGACGGGACAGGGGTGGAAGACCCAGTACTTC. Its protein is CASSTTGQGWKTQYF. The V call is TRBV6-1, the J call TRBJ2-5, with 10 bases aligning to TRBD1. Unmatched junction bases numbered 9, after V lost 5 bases and J lost 6 bases. From germline, CDR1 is MNHNS and CDR2 SASEGT. The CDR3 extends over 15 amino acids.

This clonotype has only a few counts. V and J are TRBV10-2 and TRBJ2-2, with 8 bases lining up with TRBD1. This CDR3 contains 16 residues. Germline V gene data show CDR1 as WSHSY and CDR2 as SAAADI. Trimming at V came to 3 bases and at J to 5 bases, leaving 8 bases not matched to a gene. The chain's CDR3 is CASSEHEDRETGELFF. The CDR3 DNA reads TGCGCCAGCAGTGAACATGAGGACAGGGAGACCGGGGAGCTGTTTTTT.

The chain is built from TRBV20-1 and TRBJ2-3, with 8 bases identical to TRBD2. CDR1 and CDR2 from the germline V gene are DFQATT and SNEGSKA (reference sequence). The junction had 4 bases not matched to a gene; V was cut back by 5 bases and J by 0 bases. There are 14 residues in the CDR3. CDR3 nucleotides: TGCAGTGCTCAGACTAGCGCCAGCACAGATACGCAGTATTTT. Amino acids: CSAQTSASTDTQYF.

This clonotype appeared a few times. The V and J genes are TRBV6-5 and TRBJ2-1; 9 nucleotides align to TRBD1. The CDR3 length is 17 residues. Trimming took 0 bases from V and 2 from J; bases not matched to a gene: 5. The V gene's germline CDR1 is MNHEY and CDR2 SVGAGI. In DNA, the CDR3 is TGTGCCAGCAGTTACTCAGCGGGACAGGGCCCCTACAATGAGCAGTTCTTC. Protein: CASSYSAGQGPYNEQFF.

J is TRBJ2-1 and V is TRBV5-1; perhaps TRBD2 as D (5 bases). The germline gives CDR1 SGHRS, CDR2 YFSETQ. CDR3 size: 15 residues. Trimming took 0 bases from V and 9 from J, leaving 16 bases between them. In nucleotides, the CDR3 is TGCGCCAGCAGCTTGGTCTCGGGCGGAGGTGCTGAGCAGTTCTTC. Translation gives CASSLVSGGGAEQFF.

This clonotype occurred many times. The chain links TRBV9 to TRBJ2-1, with 10 nucleotides matching TRBD1. V shed 8 bases and J 0 bases; nucleotides not matched to a gene: 8. Germline lookup yields CDR1 SGDLS and CDR2 YYNGEE. The CDR3 totals 16 residues. The DNA for the CDR3 is TGTGCCAGTTGGGACAGGGGACCTAACTCCTACAATGAGCAGTTCTTC. Translated, it gives CASWDRGPNSYNEQFF.

CDR3 sequence: CASSLWTGITYEQYF. The CDR3, as DNA: TGTGCCAGCAGCCTTTGGACAGGGATAACCTACGAGCAGTACTTC. V and J are TRBV7-2 and TRBJ2-7; 8 nucleotides agree with TRBD1. The J segment lost 2 bases and the V segment lost 5 bases, leaving 8 bases of the junction unmatched. Per germline, CDR1 SGHTA and CDR2 FQGNSA. The CDR3 consists of 15 residues.

This clonotype has just one count. The CDR3 loop is CASRQDTRTDTQYF. In DNA form, the CDR3 reads TGTGCCAGCAGGCAGGACACTCGCACAGATACGCAGTATTTT. This sequence joins TRBV6-1 and TRBJ2-3, with D tentatively TRBD1 (5 bases). CDR1 is MNHNS and CDR2 is SASEGT in the germline V gene. The CDR3 totals 14 residues. V shed 6 bases and J shed 1 base, with 11 bases lying between them.

This chain connects TRBV25-1 to TRBJ2-7; 7 bases match TRBD2. CDR1 is MGHDK, CDR2 SYGVNS, per germline. This CDR3 is 18 amino acids long. J gave up 1 base and V 3 bases, and 15 bases lay outside the gene matches. As DNA, the CDR3 is TGTGCCAGCAGTGAGAAGTTTGGGAGGGTCGATAATTCCTACGAGCAGTACTTC. It encodes CASSEKFGRVDNSYEQYF.

The chain is built from TRBV10-3 and TRBJ2-7; D unclear. The CDR3 has 15 residues. V lost 1 base to trimming and J lost 0 bases, with 10 bases between them. Germline loops: CDR1 ENHRY, CDR2 SYGVKD. As DNA, the CDR3 is TGTGCCATCAGTGAGTTAGGCAGCAGCTCCTACGAGCAGTACTTC. Translating it yields CAISELGSSSYEQYF.

J is TRBJ2-3 and V is TRBV7-2, with 11 bases fitting TRBD2. J gave up 5 bases and V 3 bases, and 13 bases lay outside the gene matches. The CDR3 sequence is 18 residues long. Looked up from germline, CDR1 is SGHTA and CDR2 is FQGNSA. The CDR3 spells CASSLATSGGTQVDTQYF. The CDR3 DNA is TGTGCCAGCAGCTTGGCAACTAGCGGGGGTACCCAAGTAGATACGCAGTATTTT. The entire variable domain, with the rest obtained from reference TRBV7-2 and TRBJ2-3, is as follows: GAGVSQSPSNKVTEKGKDVELRCDPISGHTALYWYRQSLGQGLEFLIYFQGNSAPDKSGLPSDRFSAERTGGSVSTLTIQRTQQEDSAVYLCASSLATSGGTQVDTQYFGPGTRLTVL.

Only a few counts were recorded for this clonotype. The J gene is TRBJ2-7, the V gene TRBV20-1; 9 bases map to TRBD1. Unmatched junction bases numbered 9, after V lost 0 bases and J lost 3 bases. The CDR3 extends over 16 amino acids. Germline lookup yields CDR1 DFQATT and CDR2 SNEGSKA (reference sequence). In DNA form, the CDR3 reads TGCAGTGCTAGAGATCCGTTTGGGACAGGGATCTACGAGCAGTACTTC. Translation gives CSARDPFGTGIYEQYF.

Written as DNA, the CDR3 is TGTGCCACCAGTAGAGGGGTGGGCAGATCTAGGTCTGGAGATACGCAGTATTTT. As protein: CATSRGVGRSRSGDTQYF. The chain couples TRBV24-1 to TRBJ2-3; perhaps D is TRBD1 or TRBD2 (5 bases each). Germline lookup yields CDR1 KGHDR and CDR2 SFDVKD. This CDR3 has 18 residues. V dropped 6 bases and J dropped 5 bases, with 26 bases sitting between them.

This clonotype occurred a few times. V is TRBV7-2 and J is TRBJ2-3; D uncertain. The CDR3 is made up of 15 amino acids. Trimming cost V 5 bases and J 3 bases, with 15 bases left between them. Germline V gene sequence: CDR1 SGHTA, CDR2 FQGNSA. The CDR3, as DNA: TGTGCCAGCAGCCGTACACGATTGGGTACAGATACGCAGTATTTT. This sequence encodes CASSRTRLGTDTQYF.

A few counts support this clonotype. The CDR3 region is CAWSWASYRGANVLTF. The CDR3, as DNA: TGTGCCTGGAGTTGGGCATCCTATCGGGGGGCCAACGTCCTGACTTTC. This chain joins TRBV30 and TRBJ2-6, with D hard to call. Per germline, CDR1 GTSNPN and CDR2 SVGIG (reference sequence). V dropped 2 bases and J dropped 4 bases, with 15 bases sitting between them. CDR3 size: 16 residues.

In this sample, this clonotype turned up a few times. The chain links TRBV5-1 to TRBJ2-7; TRBD1 might be the D (5 bases). The germline CDR1 and CDR2 sequences are SGHRS and YFSETQ. The V end was cut by 4 bases, the J end by 5 bases, with 16 bases between. The CDR3 has 14 amino acids. The CDR3 here is CASSLLGQGDEQYF. The DNA of the CDR3 is TGCGCCAGCAGCCTTCTTGGCCAGGGTGACGAGCAGTACTTC.

This clonotype turned up a few times. CDR3 sequence reads: CASSDTGGSGNTIYF. CDR3 sequence (DNA): TGCGCCAGCAGCGATACAGGGGGCTCTGGAAACACCATATATTTT. The rearrangement links TRBV5-1 to TRBJ1-3; 8 bases are shared with TRBD1. Germline V gene sequence: CDR1 SGHRS, CDR2 YFSETQ. V was clipped by 4 bases and J by 0 bases; unmatched bases: 3. The CDR3 runs to 15 residues.

This clonotype was observed a few times. The chain carries TRBV29-1 and TRBJ2-3; 8 bases line up with TRBD1. CDR1 SQVTM and CDR2 ANQGSEA come from the germline V gene. The J segment lost 4 bases and the V segment lost 4 bases, leaving 10 bases of the junction unmatched. The CDR3 loop spans 15 amino acids. The CDR3 coding sequence is TGCAGCGTTGCGAACAGGGGGTCTGTAGCAGATACGCAGTATTTT. It is translated as CSVANRGSVADTQYF.

This clonotype has just a few counts. The chain is built from TRBV27 and TRBJ2-1, with 14 bases fitting TRBD2. V was pared by 3 bases and J by 6 bases, with 4 bases of the junction left unmatched. Germline CDR1 is MNHEY and CDR2 is SMNVEV (reference sequence). There are 16 residues in the CDR3. CDR3: CASSLAGTSGSNEQFF. The CDR3 nucleotides are TGTGCCAGCAGTTTGGCCGGGACTAGCGGGAGCAATGAGCAGTTCTTC.

The chain uses TRBV20-1 and TRBJ2-4, with D tentatively TRBD1 or TRBD2 (6 bases each). The CDR3 runs 15 residues. V lost 6 bases, J lost 8 bases, and 23 bases lay in between. Germline V CDR1 and CDR2: DFQATT, SNEGSKA (reference sequence). DNA of the CDR3: TGCAGTGCGGCGGAGACGGAGGGCTCAGGGGACATTCAGTACTTC. This encodes CSAAETEGSGDIQYF.

This chain links TRBV5-1 with TRBJ2-7, with a tentative D call TRBD1 (5 bases). The CDR3 is 15 residues long. Trimming pared 0 bases from V and 2 bases from J, leaving 12 bases between. Per germline, CDR1 SGHRS and CDR2 YFSETQ. In nucleotides, the CDR3 is TGCGCCAGCAGCTTGGAGCCAGGGCGGACCTACGAGCAGTACTTC. Translating it yields CASSLEPGRTYEQYF.